The 5 T cell receptor beta chains listed next were all sequenced from one sample in a study of regulatory T cells in long-lasting Graves disease. Sample time point: newly diagnosed GD, antithyroid drugs for less than 3 months. Construction of the TCR library relied on RNA isolated from PBMCs. According to the study, TCR beta libraries were built with iRepertoire HTBI primers and CDR3-region Arm-PCR. TCRdb re-called the multiplex PCR reads through MiXCR, storing one row per CDR3 protein. The sample records about 540,000 distinct CDR3 sequences, about 13% being singletons. This same sample was also part of a study on T cells in Graves' hyperthyroidism and ophthalmopathy.

Source: peripheral blood mononuclear cells (PBMCs), taken at new diagnosis, from a patient treated with antithyroid drugs. These receptors were taken from a man under 40 with Graves disease.

This sequence joins TRBV9 and TRBJ2-5; D gene uncertain. The CDR3 runs to 15 residues. Germline V lookup: CDR1 SGDLS, CDR2 YYNGEE. Trimming pared 2 bases from V and 5 bases from J, leaving 16 bases between. The DNA of the CDR3 is TGTGCCAGCAGCGTTCTCCTTCCTCTGGGGGAGACCCAGTACTTC. Its translation is CASSVLLPLGETQYF.

Ten or more counts support this clonotype. The chain links TRBV11-2 to TRBJ2-5, with 8 bases matching TRBD2. The CDR3 loop spans 13 amino acids. V lost 5 bases, J lost 4 bases, and 3 bases stayed unmatched. Germline CDR1 reads SGHAT; CDR2 reads FQNNGV. This chain's CDR3 is CASSQGLVETQYF. In DNA form, the CDR3 reads TGTGCCAGCAGCCAGGGACTAGTAGAGACCCAGTACTTC.

The sample holds many counts of this clonotype. V usage is TRBV3-1 and J usage is TRBJ2-1; no definite D call. Germline CDR1 reads LGHDT; CDR2 reads YNNKEL (reference sequence). V was pared by 4 bases and J by 13 bases, with 14 bases between. The CDR3 loop spans 12 amino acids. As DNA, the CDR3 is TGTGCCAGCAGCCCTCCGAGTGAGAACCAGTTCTTC. Translation gives CASSPPSENQFF.

This clonotype was seen more than once but under ten times. V and J are TRBV18 and TRBJ2-7, with 10 bases identical to TRBD1. The germline gives CDR1 KGHSH, CDR2 LQKENI. Trimming removed 3 bases from V and 4 bases from J; junction bases left unmatched: 9. CDR3 length: 16 amino acids. Here the CDR3 DNA reads TGTGCCAGCTCACCCCCAACGGACAGGGGGGGTTACGAGCAGTACTTC. Translated, it gives CASSPPTDRGGYEQYF.

The chain is built from TRBV5-1 and TRBJ2-7; the D gene could be TRBD1 or TRBD2 (5 bases each). Germline-derived CDR1 and CDR2 are SGHRS and YFSETQ. The V gene lost 1 base and the J gene lost 2 bases, with 10 bases spanning the gap. This CDR3 is built from 14 residues. The chain's CDR3 is CASSLLGEPYEQYF. DNA for the CDR3: TGCGCCAGCAGCTTGTTGGGGGAACCCTACGAGCAGTACTTC.